This T cell receptor (beta chain) was found in a study of blood T cell repertoires in COVID-19. Produced via immunoSEQ multiplex PCR; TCRdb's table is partial and in-frame only. The sample lists under 250,000 clones, approximately 80% occurring once. Participants came from fewer than 25 US areas, aged about 18 to 95 years. Participant reports of clinical history set cohort assignment. This TCR derives from a man aged 25 to 45 with acute COVID-19. The sequenced sample was PBMCs or T cells enriched from blood (not recorded which).

The CDR3 sequence: CASSPLAGEIRRGELFF. CDR3 nucleotide sequence: TGTGCCAGCAGCCCCCTAGCGGGCGAAATAAGGAGGGGGGAGCTGTTTTTT. This sequence joins TRBV11-2 and TRBJ2-2, with TRBD2 identical over 8 bases. This CDR3 contains 17 residues. V lost 5 bases, J lost 8 bases, and 16 bases stayed unmatched. Germline assignment: CDR1 SGHAT and CDR2 FQNNGV. Looking up the rest from reference TRBV11-2 and TRBJ2-2 gives the full variable domain: EAGVAQSPRYKIIEKRQSVAFWCNPISGHATLYWYQQILGQGPKLLIQFQNNGVVDDSQLPKDRFSAERLKGVDSTLKIQPAKLEDSAVYLCASSPLAGEIRRGELFFGEGSRLTVL.